Sequencing of this T cell receptor beta chain was carried out in a study of cytotoxic CD8 clonotypes in ibrutinib-treated CLL. Findings and limits, study-wide: Clonality showed a rise at ibrutinib response that reversed toward baseline at progression.

CDR1 and CDR2 (germline): LGHNT, FRNRAP. V gave up 3 bases and J gave up 0 bases; unmatched junction bases: 14. CDR3 length equals 19 residues. Assay used: immunoSEQ multiplex PCR; TCRdb lists only in-frame clones, some missing. The profile shows 55,000 to 80,000 clones, 75% to 95% of them singletons. On this clone itself: Its specificity is unknown.

The sample in question was PBMCs, obtained after 12 months of ibrutinib treatment. This TCR derives from a human donor with chronic lymphocytic leukemia. V gene TRBV12-5 combines with J gene TRBJ2-3, with TRBD2 matching over 8 bases. In DNA, the CDR3 is TGTGCTAGTGGTTTTTCCACTAGCGGTCCCAATTCTAGCACAGATACGCAGTATTTT. Its protein is CASGFSTSGPNSSTDTQYF.